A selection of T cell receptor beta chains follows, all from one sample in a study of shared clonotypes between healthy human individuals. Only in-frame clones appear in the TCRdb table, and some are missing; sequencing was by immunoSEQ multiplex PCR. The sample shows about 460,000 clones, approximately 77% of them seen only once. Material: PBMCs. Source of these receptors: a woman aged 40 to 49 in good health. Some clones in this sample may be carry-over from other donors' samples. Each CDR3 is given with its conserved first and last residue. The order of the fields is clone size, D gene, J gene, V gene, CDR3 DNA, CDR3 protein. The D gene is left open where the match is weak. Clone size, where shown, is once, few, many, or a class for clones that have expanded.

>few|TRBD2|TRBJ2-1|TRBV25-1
TGTGCCAGCGGTTTGACTAGCGGGAGTGGCGGTGAGCAGTTCTTC
CASGLTSGSGGEQFF
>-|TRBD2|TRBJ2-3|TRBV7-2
TGTGCCAGCAGCTTAGTGGGACTAGCGGGAGAAGATACGCAGTATTTT
CASSLVGLAGEDTQYF
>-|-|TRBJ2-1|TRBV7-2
TGTGCCAACAGTCAGACCCCGGACAGCTACAATGAGCAGTTCTTC
CANSQTPDSYNEQFF
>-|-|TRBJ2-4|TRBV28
TGTGCCAGCAGCGGCCTGGGAACAAGTTACTTC
CASSGLGTSYF
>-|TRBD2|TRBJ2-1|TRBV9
TGTGCCAGCAGCCTCCGCGCGGGGGGGCGGGAGCAGTTCTTC
CASSLRAGGREQFF
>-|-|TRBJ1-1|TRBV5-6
TGTGCCAGCAGCTTGGGGTCCGTAAACACTGAAGCTTTCTTT
CASSLGSVNTEAFF
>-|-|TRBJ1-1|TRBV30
TGTGCCTGGAGAGGTGAGAACACTGAAGCTTTCTTT
CAWRGENTEAFF
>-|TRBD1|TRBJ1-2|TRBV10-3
TGTGCCATCAAACCGGGACAGGGGCTCTTTAACTATGGCTACACCTTC
CAIKPGQGLFNYGYTF
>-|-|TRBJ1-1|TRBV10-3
TGTGCCATCACCCCCGCGGGGGCCCAAAGGAACACTGAAGCTTTCTTT
CAITPAGAQRNTEAFF
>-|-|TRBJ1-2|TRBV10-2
TGCGCCAGCAGTGTAGTCAGCACCACCTATGGCTACACCTTC
CASSVVSTTYGYTF
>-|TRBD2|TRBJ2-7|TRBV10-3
TGTGCCATCAGTGACATGCGCCCAGCGGGGACTCTCGAGCAGTACTTC
CAISDMRPAGTLEQYF
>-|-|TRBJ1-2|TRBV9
TGTGCCAGCAGCGTTGTCCAAAACTATGGCTACACCTTC
CASSVVQNYGYTF
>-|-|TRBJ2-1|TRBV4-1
TGCGCCAGCAGCCAAGATATGACAGGCTACAATGAGCAGTTCTTC
CASSQDMTGYNEQFF
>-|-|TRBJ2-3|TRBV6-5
TGTGCCAGCAGTTACCGAGGGTACACAGATACGCAGTATTTT
CASSYRGYTDTQYF
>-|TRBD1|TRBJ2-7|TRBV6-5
TGTGCCAGCAGTTACTCGACAGGGGGCCCCTACGAGCAGTACTTC
CASSYSTGGPYEQYF
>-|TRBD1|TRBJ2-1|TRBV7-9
TGTGCCAGCAGCTCCGATGCGGGACAGGCCTACAATGAGCAGTTCTTC
CASSSDAGQAYNEQFF
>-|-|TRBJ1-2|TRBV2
TGTGCCAGCAGCGGCGACAGGCGGCTCTATGGCTACACCTTC
CASSGDRRLYGYTF
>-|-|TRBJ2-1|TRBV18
TGTGCCAGCTCCCTTCAGGGGGGCGATAGCTCCTACAATGAGCAGTTCTTC
CASSLQGGDSSYNEQFF
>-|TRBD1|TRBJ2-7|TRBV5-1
TGCGCCAGCAGCCTAGGGACAGGGGAATCCTACGAGCAGTACTTC
CASSLGTGESYEQYF
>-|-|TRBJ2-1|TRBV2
TGTGCCAGCAGTGAGGTAGTGTCCTACAATGAGCAGTTCTTC
CASSEVVSYNEQFF
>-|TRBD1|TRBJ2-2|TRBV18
TGTGCCAGCTCACCGCATTTAGGACAGGGAGTGAATAGCCAAACCGGGGAGCTGTTTTTT
CASSPHLGQGVNSQTGELFF
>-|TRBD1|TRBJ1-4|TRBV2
TGTGCCAGCAGTGGCAGGGGGAATGAAAAACTGTTTTTT
CASSGRGNEKLFF
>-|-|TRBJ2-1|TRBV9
TGTGCCAGCAGCGCCAGCGGAGGAAACAATGAGCAGTTCTTC
CASSASGGNNEQFF
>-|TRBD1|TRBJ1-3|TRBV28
TGTGCCAGCAGCCGGACAGGGGACTCTGGAAACACCATATATTTT
CASSRTGDSGNTIYF
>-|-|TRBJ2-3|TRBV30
TGTGCCTGGACGAGGGATACGCAGTATTTT
CAWTRDTQYF
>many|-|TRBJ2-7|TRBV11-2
TGTGCCAGCAGCAATAGGGTGTCCGGGCACTACGAGCAGTACTTC
CASSNRVSGHYEQYF
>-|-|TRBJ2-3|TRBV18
TGTGCCAGCTCACGCACAGATACGCAGTATTTT
CASSRTDTQYF
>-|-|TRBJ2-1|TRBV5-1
TGCGCCAGCAGCTCTGGGACAACTCTCTTGTTATCCTACAATGAGCAGTTCTTC
CASSSGTTLLLSYNEQFF
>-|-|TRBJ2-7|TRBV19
TGTGCCAGTAGTACCGGACCCTTTAGCTCCTACGAGCAGTACTTC
CASSTGPFSSYEQYF
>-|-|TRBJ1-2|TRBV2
TGTGCCAGCACTTACGAGGGGCCTGGCTATGGCTACACCTTC
CASTYEGPGYGYTF
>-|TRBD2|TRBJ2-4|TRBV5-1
TGCGCCAGCAGCTTGGAAGGACTAGCAGGGGAAAACATTCAGTACTTC
CASSLEGLAGENIQYF
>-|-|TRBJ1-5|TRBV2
TGTGCCAGCAGTGAAAGGGGACATAACAATCAGCCCCAGCATTTT
CASSERGHNNQPQHF
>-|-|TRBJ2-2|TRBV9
TGTGCCAGCAGCGAGCTGAAAGCGACCGGGGAGCTGTTTTTT
CASSELKATGELFF
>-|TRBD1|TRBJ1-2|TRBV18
TGTGCCAGCTCACCACGGGAATCCGGGACAGGGGGCCTTGGAGGCTACACCTTC
CASSPRESGTGGLGGYTF
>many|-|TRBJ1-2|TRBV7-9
TGTGCCAGCAGCCACGCCGTTTCTAACTATGGCTACACCTTC
CASSHAVSNYGYTF
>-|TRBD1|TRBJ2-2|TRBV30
TGTGCCTGGAGGTCGGCCAGGGGGCGCAGGACCGGGGAGCTGTTTTTT
CAWRSARGRRTGELFF
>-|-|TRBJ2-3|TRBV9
TGTGCCAGCAGCGTAGGTAGCTCGGAGACCGATACGCAGTATTTT
CASSVGSSETDTQYF
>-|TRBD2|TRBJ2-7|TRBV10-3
TGTGCCATCAGTCCGCAGCGGGAGGGCCCGGGGGAGCAGTACTTC
CAISPQREGPGEQYF
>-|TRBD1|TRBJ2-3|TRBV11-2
TGTGCCAGCAGCCGGACAGGCTTCGGAGATACGCAGTATTTT
CASSRTGFGDTQYF
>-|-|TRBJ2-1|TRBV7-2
TGTGCCAGCAGCGCCTTTTGGAACAATGAGCAGTTCTTC
CASSAFWNNEQFF
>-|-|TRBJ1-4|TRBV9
TGTGCCAGCAGCGCCGAAGAGGTCCGAGATGAAAAACTGTTTTTT
CASSAEEVRDEKLFF
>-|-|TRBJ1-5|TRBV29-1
TGCAGCGCCGGGACCGCCAGCCAGCCCCAGCATTTT
CSAGTASQPQHF
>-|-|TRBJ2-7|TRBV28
TGTGCCAGCAGTTCACCCGGTGCCTACGAGCAGTACTTC
CASSSPGAYEQYF
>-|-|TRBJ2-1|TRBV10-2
TGCGCCAGCAGTGATAGACGGACTGGCATGCAGTTCTTC
CASSDRRTGMQFF
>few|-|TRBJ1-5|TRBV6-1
TGTGCCAGCAGTGAACCGTGGGGACGTTATAGCAATCAGCCCCAGCATTTT
CASSEPWGRYSNQPQHF
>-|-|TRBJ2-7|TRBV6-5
TGTGCCAGCAGTCCGCGGGGGCCTCTTGTGGAGCAGTACTTC
CASSPRGPLVEQYF
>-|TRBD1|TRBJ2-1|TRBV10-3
TGTGCCGTGGGACGGTCCGGGACAGGGGGCCGGGATGAGCAGTTCTTC
CAVGRSGTGGRDEQFF
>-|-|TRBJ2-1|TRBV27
TGTGCCAGCAGTTCCGCCCAGGGGCCCCTCTCCTACAATGAGCAGTTCTTC
CASSSAQGPLSYNEQFF
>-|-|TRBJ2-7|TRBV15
TGTGCCACCAGCAGAGATCGAGGGCTAGAGGGTGCCGAGCAGTACTTC
CATSRDRGLEGAEQYF
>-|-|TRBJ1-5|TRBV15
TGTGCCACCAGCAGATACAGGGTAGGTCAGCCCCAGCATTTT
CATSRYRVGQPQHF
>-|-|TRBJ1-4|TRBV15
TGTGCCACCAGCAGAGAAGCCCGGCGGGGTGAAGAAAAACTGTTTTTT
CATSREARRGEEKLFF